This entry is about one TCR beta chain. Antigen specificity is unknown. Sequencing was performed with immunoSEQ multiplex PCR; in TCRdb, only in-frame clones are kept and a portion is missing. The table has 70,000 or so clones, more than 90% seen once. This record belongs to a study of T cell clones after liver transplantation. On the study more broadly: TCRbeta sequencing after a pre-transplant mixed lymphocyte reaction identified graft-donor-reactive clones, later tracked in post-transplant blood. At least one year of complete immunosuppression withdrawal without enzymes over twice normal defined tolerance.

Trimming took 1 base from V and 0 from J, leaving 7 bases between them. Per the germline V gene, CDR1 is SGHTA and CDR2 is FQGNSA. CDR3 length: 15 amino acids. Study-wide results and limits: Graft donor-reactive T cells possibly entered the graft instead of undergoing deletion.

The gene calls are TRBV7-2 and TRBJ1-5; D might be TRBD1 (6 bases). The material sequenced was CD4+ T cells from blood, taken before liver transplant. The receptor was isolated from a human donor who received a liver transplant. The CDR3 loop is CASSLEDSSNQPQHF. In DNA, the CDR3 is TGTGCCAGCAGCTTAGAGGACAGTAGCAATCAGCCCCAGCATTTT.